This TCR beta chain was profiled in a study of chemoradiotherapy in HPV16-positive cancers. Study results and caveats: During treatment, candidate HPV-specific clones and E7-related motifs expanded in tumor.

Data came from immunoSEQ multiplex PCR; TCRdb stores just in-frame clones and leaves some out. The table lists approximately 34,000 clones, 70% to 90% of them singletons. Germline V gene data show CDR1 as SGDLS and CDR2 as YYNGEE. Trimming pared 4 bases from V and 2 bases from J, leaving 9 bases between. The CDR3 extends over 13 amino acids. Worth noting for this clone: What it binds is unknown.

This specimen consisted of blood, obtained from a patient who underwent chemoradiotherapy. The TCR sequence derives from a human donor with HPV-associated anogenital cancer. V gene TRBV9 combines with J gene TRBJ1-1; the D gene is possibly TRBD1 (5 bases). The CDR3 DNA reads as TGTGCCAGCAGCCCCGGGGCAAACACTGAAGCTTTCTTT. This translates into CASSPGANTEAFF.